The clone carrying this T cell receptor (beta chain) has at least ten counts. For repertoire sequencing, the TCR beta CDR3 regions were amplified from RNA transcripts. HTBI-primed first-round RT-PCR preceded second-round multiplex PCR. MiXCR, applied by TCRdb to the multiplex PCR reads, yields one record per CDR3 protein. The sample has about 400,000 distinct CDR3 sequences, 18% seen once. The sample belongs to a study of Graves' ophthalmopathy and Graves' hyperthyroidism. The CDR3 covers 15 residues. The germline gives CDR1 MNHEY, CDR2 SVGAGI. V lost 2 bases to trimming and J lost 2 bases, with 10 bases between them.

This receptor was taken from a woman between 18 and 29 years old with Graves' ophthalmopathy. The sequenced sample was peripheral blood. This chain connects TRBV6-5 to TRBJ1-5, with a tentative D call TRBD1 (6 bases). This CDR3 reads CASSYNQGRNQPQHF. The CDR3 DNA reads TGTGCCAGCAGTTACAATCAGGGGCGCAATCAGCCCCAGCATTTT.